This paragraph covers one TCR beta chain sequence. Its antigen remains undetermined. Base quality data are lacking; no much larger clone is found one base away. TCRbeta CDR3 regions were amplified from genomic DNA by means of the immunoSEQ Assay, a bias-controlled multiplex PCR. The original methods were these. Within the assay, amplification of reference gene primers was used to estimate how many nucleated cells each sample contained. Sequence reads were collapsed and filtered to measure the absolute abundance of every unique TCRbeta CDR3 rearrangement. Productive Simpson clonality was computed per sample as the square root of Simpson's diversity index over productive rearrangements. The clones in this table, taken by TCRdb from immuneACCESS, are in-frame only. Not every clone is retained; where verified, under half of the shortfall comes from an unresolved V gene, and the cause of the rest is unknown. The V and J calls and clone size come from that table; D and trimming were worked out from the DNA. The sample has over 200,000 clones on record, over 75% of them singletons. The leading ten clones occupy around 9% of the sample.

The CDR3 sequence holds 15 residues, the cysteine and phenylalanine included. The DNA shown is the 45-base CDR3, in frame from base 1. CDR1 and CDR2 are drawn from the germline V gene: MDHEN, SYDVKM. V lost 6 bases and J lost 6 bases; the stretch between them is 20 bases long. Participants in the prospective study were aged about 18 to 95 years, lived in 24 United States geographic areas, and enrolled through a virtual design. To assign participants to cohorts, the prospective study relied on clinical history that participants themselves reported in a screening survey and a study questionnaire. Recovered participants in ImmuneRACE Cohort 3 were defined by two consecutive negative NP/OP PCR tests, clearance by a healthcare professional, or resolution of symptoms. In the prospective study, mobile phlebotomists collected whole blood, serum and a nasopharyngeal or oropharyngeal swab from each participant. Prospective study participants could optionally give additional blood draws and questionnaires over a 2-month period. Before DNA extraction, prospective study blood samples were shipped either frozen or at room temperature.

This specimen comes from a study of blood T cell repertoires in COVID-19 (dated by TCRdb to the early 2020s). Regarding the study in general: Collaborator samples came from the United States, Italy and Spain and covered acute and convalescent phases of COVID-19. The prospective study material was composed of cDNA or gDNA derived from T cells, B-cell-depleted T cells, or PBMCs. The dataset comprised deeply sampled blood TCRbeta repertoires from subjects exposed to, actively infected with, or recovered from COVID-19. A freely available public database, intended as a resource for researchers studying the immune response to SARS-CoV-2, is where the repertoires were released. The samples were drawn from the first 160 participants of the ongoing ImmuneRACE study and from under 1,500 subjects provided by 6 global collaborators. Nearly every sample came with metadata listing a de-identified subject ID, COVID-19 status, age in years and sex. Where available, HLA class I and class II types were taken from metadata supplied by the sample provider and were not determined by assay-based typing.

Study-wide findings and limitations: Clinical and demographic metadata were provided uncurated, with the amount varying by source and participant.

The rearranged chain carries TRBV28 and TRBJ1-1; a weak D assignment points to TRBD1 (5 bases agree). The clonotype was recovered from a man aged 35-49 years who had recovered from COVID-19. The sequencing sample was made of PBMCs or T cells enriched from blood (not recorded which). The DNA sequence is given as TGTGCCAGCAGCACCGGGACGTGGGCGGGGGCTGAAGCTTTCTTT. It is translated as CASSTGTWAGAEAFF.